The 26 T cell receptor beta chains presented below share a single source sample, sequenced in a study of early T cells in non-severe SARS-CoV-2 infection. Each CDR3 protein gets one entry after TCRdb re-called the 5' RACE reads with MiXCR. The profile covers tens of thousands of distinct CDR3 sequences, with approximately 15% appearing a single time and approximately 4% taken by the ten largest. Sample: whole blood, taken at baseline. The receptors shown here come from an adult who was a healthcare worker with PCR-confirmed SARS-CoV-2 infection or an uninfected control (not recorded which).

This clonotype has at least ten counts. Germline and junction disagree at one end, which may indicate a read error. The V call is TRBV2, the J call TRBJ2-7, with D possibly TRBD1 on 5 matching bases. CDR1 SNHLY and CDR2 FYNNEI come from the germline V gene. The CDR3 totals 12 residues. CDR3 in DNA: TGTGCCACCAGTGCCTCAGGGCTCGGTCGGTACTTC. Protein product: CATSASGLGRYF.

This clonotype was seen many times. The chain employs TRBV3-1 and TRBJ1-2; TRBD1 might be the D (6 bases). Trimming took off 0 bases at V and 8 bases at J, with 16 bases between the two ends. This CDR3 comprises 15 residues. CDR1 and CDR2 (germline): LGHDT, YNNKEL (reference sequence). CDR3 DNA sequence: TGTGCCAGCAGCCAAGACCCGGACAGCCTTGGGGGCTACACCTTC. It is translated as CASSQDPDSLGGYTF. Drawing the rest from reference TRBV3-1 and TRBJ1-2, the complete variable domain is DTAVSQTPKYLVTQMGNDKSIKCEQNLGHDTMYWYKQDSKKFLKIMFSYNNKELIINETVPNRFSPKSPDKAHLNLHINSLELGDSAVYFCASSQDPDSLGGYTFGSGTRLTVV.

This clonotype was detected a few times. The chain is built from TRBV29-1 and TRBJ2-2; 9 positions agree with TRBD1. The CDR3 is 12 amino acids. Trimming removed 6 bases from V and 9 bases from J; junction bases left unmatched: 5. Germline V gene sequence: CDR1 SQVTM, CDR2 ANQGSEA. The CDR3 here is CSVSGQGRELFF. The CDR3, as DNA: TGCAGCGTGTCGGGACAGGGCCGGGAGCTGTTTTTT.

This clonotype was counted many times. J is TRBJ2-2 and V is TRBV9; D may be TRBD1 (6 bases). V lost 0 bases and J lost 4, with 13 bases in between. Germline V CDR1 and CDR2: SGDLS, YYNGEE. This CDR3 spans 16 amino acids. The CDR3 spells CASSVDMGASTGELFF. The CDR3 region has the DNA TGTGCCAGCAGCGTAGATATGGGGGCGAGCACCGGGGAGCTGTTTTTT. Using reference TRBV9 and TRBJ2-2 for the parts outside the CDR3, the full variable domain is DSGVTQTPKHLITATGQRVTLRCSPRSGDLSVYWYQQSLDQGLQFLIQYYNGEERAKGNILERFSAQQFPDLHSELNLSSLELGDSALYFCASSVDMGASTGELFFGEGSRLTVL.

This clonotype turned up a few times. This chain joins TRBV5-1 and TRBJ2-7; D is possibly TRBD1 (6 bases). V lost 0 bases and J lost 4, with 8 bases in between. CDR1 SGHRS and CDR2 YFSETQ come from the germline V gene. The length of the CDR3 is 13 residues. CDR3 protein: CASSLAQGYEQYF. CDR3 DNA sequence: TGCGCCAGCAGCTTGGCACAGGGTTACGAGCAGTACTTC.

V gene TRBV5-1 combines with J gene TRBJ2-3, with 11 positions matching TRBD2. V lost 0 bases and J lost 0; bases outside the gene matches: 0. The length of the CDR3 is 16 residues. Germline-derived CDR1 and CDR2 are SGHRS and YFSETQ. The DNA for the CDR3 is TGCGCCAGCAGCTTGGGACTAGCGGGAAGCACAGATACGCAGTATTTT. This encodes CASSLGLAGSTDTQYF.

The chain links TRBV2 to TRBJ1-5, with D perhaps matching TRBD1 (6 bases). Germline CDR1 reads SNHLY; CDR2 reads FYNNEI. V was clipped by 3 bases and J by 2 bases, with 8 bases between them. The CDR3 is made up of 14 amino acids. This chain's CDR3 is CASSDRTGNQPQHF. The CDR3 region has the DNA TGTGCCAGCAGTGATAGGACAGGCAATCAGCCCCAGCATTTT.

The rearrangement links TRBV5-4 to TRBJ2-5; D unresolved. The CDR3 loop spans 12 amino acids. Germline CDR1 is SGHNT and CDR2 is YYREEE (reference sequence). V lost 1 base and J 5 bases, leaving 6 bases between the germline ends. The CDR3 DNA is TGTGCCAGCAGCTTGATGAAGGAGACCCAGTACTTC. The encoded protein is CASSLMKETQYF.

The chain joins TRBV9 to TRBJ1-1, with D perhaps TRBD1 (5 bases). The germline gives CDR1 SGDLS, CDR2 YYNGEE. Deletions cut 0 bases from V and 0 bases from J, with 12 bases between. The CDR3 covers 16 residues. CDR3 nucleotides: TGTGCCAGCAGCGTAGGACGGGGGGTATTGAACACTGAAGCTTTCTTT. Translating it yields CASSVGRGVLNTEAFF.

In DNA, the CDR3 is TGTGCCTGGAGTACAGACAACTATGGCTACACCTTC. The encoded protein is CAWSTDNYGYTF. J is TRBJ1-2 and V is TRBV30, with D hard to call. The CDR3 sequence is 12 residues long. The germline V gene has CDR1 GTSNPN and CDR2 SVGIG (reference sequence). Trimming pared 2 bases from V and 2 bases from J, leaving 6 bases between.

A few counts support this clonotype. Compared with germline, one end of the junction differs, possibly owing to a read error. The V gene is TRBV5-8, the J gene TRBJ2-7; tentative D call: TRBD1 (6 bases). This CDR3 is 10 amino acids long. CDR1 and CDR2 from the germline V gene are SGHTS and YDEGEE. CDR3 residues: CASSLTRTDF. The CDR3 DNA is TGTGCCAGCAGCTTGACAAGGACAGACTTC.

There are many counts of this clonotype. This chain joins TRBV4-1 and TRBJ2-3, with 10 bases identical to TRBD2. With V trimmed by 3 bases and J by 2 bases, 5 bases remained unmatched. CDR1 is MGHRA and CDR2 is YSYEKL in the germline V gene. The CDR3 totals 16 residues. The DNA of the CDR3 is TGCGCCAGCAGCCAGGGAGCGGGGGGGCTCACAGATACGCAGTATTTT. As protein: CASSQGAGGLTDTQYF.

This chain uses TRBV3-1 with TRBJ2-3; 12 positions match TRBD2. The CDR3 length is 16 residues. Germline V gene data show CDR1 as LGHDT and CDR2 as YNNKEL (reference sequence). The ends lost 1 base at V and 3 bases at J; junction bases unmatched: 2. The CDR3 region has the DNA TGTGCCAGCAGCCAAGGGACTAGCGGGGAAACAGATACGCAGTATTTT. This translates into CASSQGTSGETDTQYF.

V and J are TRBV29-1 and TRBJ2-7, with a possible D match to TRBD1 (6 bases). This CDR3 is built from 13 residues. Trimming pared 2 bases from V and 2 bases from J, leaving 10 bases between. The V gene's germline CDR1 is SQVTM and CDR2 ANQGSEA. The chain's CDR3 is CSVEQQGTYEQYF. The CDR3 DNA reads TGCAGCGTTGAACAACAGGGCACCTACGAGCAGTACTTC.

This clonotype was detected many times. The chain carries TRBV28 and TRBJ2-3, with 8 bases matching TRBD2. With V trimmed by 4 bases and J by 2 bases, 14 bases remained unmatched. From germline, CDR1 is MDHEN and CDR2 SYDVKM. The CDR3 extends over 18 amino acids. CDR3 sequence (DNA): TGTGCCAGCAGTTCCCCATTTAGCCTAGCGGGCGACACAGATACGCAGTATTTT. Encoded protein: CASSSPFSLAGDTDTQYF.

This clonotype was detected only a few times. This chain uses TRBV28 with TRBJ2-7; D is undetermined. The CDR3 loop spans 12 amino acids. Trimming took off 2 bases at V and 3 bases at J, with 5 bases between the two ends. Germline CDR1 and CDR2: MDHEN and SYDVKM. The CDR3 protein is CASSLLLYEQYF. The CDR3 nucleotides are TGTGCCAGCAGTTTACTCCTCTACGAGCAGTACTTC. Full variable domain (remainder filled in from reference TRBV28 and TRBJ2-7): DVKVTQSSRYLVKRTGEKVFLECVQDMDHENMFWYRQDPGLGLRLIYFSYDVKMKEKGDIPEGYSVSREKKERFSLILESASTNQTSMYLCASSLLLYEQYFGPGTRLTVT.

This clonotype showed up just a few times. The chain combines TRBV27 with TRBJ2-1; 8 nucleotides match TRBD2. This CDR3 has 14 residues. J gave up 6 bases and V 3 bases, and 4 bases lay outside the gene matches. In germline, CDR1 is MNHEY, CDR2 SMNVEV (reference sequence). CDR3 nucleotides: TGTGCCAGCAGTTTGGGACTAGTACCCAATGAGCAGTTCTTC. Its protein is CASSLGLVPNEQFF.

This sequence joins TRBV20-1 and TRBJ1-6; D possibly corresponds to TRBD1 (5 bases). The V end lost 4 bases, the J end lost 4 bases, and 17 bases lay between the germline ends. CDR1 is DFQATT, CDR2 SNEGSKA, per germline (reference sequence). The length of the CDR3 is 16 residues. As DNA, the CDR3 is TGCAGTGCTACATGGGACGGAGCCACTTATAATTCACCCCTCCACTTT. Amino acid sequence: CSATWDGATYNSPLHF.

This clonotype was detected a few times. V is TRBV20-1 and J is TRBJ2-2, with D possibly TRBD2 on 5 matching bases. Between the trimmed V and J ends, which lost 6 bases and 5 bases, there was a span of 7 bases. The CDR3 is 11 residues long. Germline V gives CDR1 DFQATT, CDR2 SNEGSKA (reference sequence). The CDR3 region is CSARGTGELFF. Written as DNA, the CDR3 is TGCAGTGCCCGGGGAACCGGGGAGCTGTTTTTT.

This chain links TRBV27 with TRBJ2-1; D not certain. The CDR3 has 15 amino acids. V gave up 0 bases and J gave up 4 bases, with 10 bases separating them. Germline V gene lookup returns CDR1 MNHEY and CDR2 SMNVEV (reference sequence). The CDR3 DNA follows: TGTGCCAGCAGTTTATCAGGGCCCGAATACAATGAGCAGTTCTTC. Its protein product is CASSLSGPEYNEQFF.

This clonotype is large by share. The J gene is TRBJ2-7, the V gene TRBV5-1, with a weak D call TRBD2 (6 bases). The CDR3 sequence is 14 residues long. CDR1 SGHRS and CDR2 YFSETQ come from the germline V gene. V lost 4 bases and J 6 bases, leaving 17 bases between the germline ends. CDR3 region: CASSPPSAGGEQYF. DNA of the CDR3: TGCGCCAGCAGCCCCCCATCCGCCGGGGGCGAGCAGTACTTC.

V gene TRBV12-3 or TRBV12-4 combines with J gene TRBJ2-7; TRBD2 agrees at 10 bases. J lost 2 bases, V lost 2 bases, and 3 bases had no gene match. The CDR3 sequence is 15 residues long. The CDR3 nucleotides are TGTGCCAGCAGTTTAAGAGCGGGAGGGACCTACGAGCAGTACTTC. It translates to CASSLRAGGTYEQYF.

The CDR3: CSARREGTQYF. The CDR3 bases are TGCAGTGCTAGAAGGGAGGGTACGCAGTATTTT. The gene calls are TRBV20-1 and TRBJ2-3; 7 positions agree with TRBD2. CDR1 is DFQATT and CDR2 is SNEGSKA in the germline V gene (reference sequence). Germline trimming cut 2 bases from V and 8 bases from J; bases unmatched to any gene: 1. The CDR3 contains 11 residues.

This clonotype was observed at least ten times. The chain links TRBV6-1 to TRBJ2-2; tentative D call: TRBD1 (6 bases). V shed 5 bases and J shed 2 bases, with 15 bases lying between them. Germline CDR1 reads MNHNS; CDR2 reads SASEGT. CDR3 size: 16 residues. The chain's CDR3 is CASSSQGPSNTGELFF. The CDR3 region has the DNA TGTGCCAGCAGTTCCCAGGGGCCCTCTAACACCGGGGAGCTGTTTTTT.

This clonotype was recorded many times. This CDR3 reads CASSRSTAHEQYF. The CDR3 DNA follows: TGTGCCAGCAGCCGATCGACCGCCCACGAGCAGTACTTC. V and J are TRBV7-9 and TRBJ2-7, with unresolved D. CDR1 SEHNR and CDR2 FQNEAQ come from the germline V gene (reference sequence). The length of the CDR3 is 13 residues. V lost 5 bases and J lost 5, with 13 bases in between.

This clonotype was seen more than once but under ten times. V gene TRBV7-6 combines with J gene TRBJ2-7, with D possibly being TRBD1 or TRBD2 (5 bases each). The germline CDR1 and CDR2 sequences are SGHVS and FNYEAQ. V was shortened by 1 base and J by 3 bases, with 13 bases between the two germline ends. CDR3 size: 15 residues. The CDR3 DNA reads as TGTGCCAGCAGCTTAGGTCGGGGCCTGAACTACGAGCAGTACTTC. Amino acids: CASSLGRGLNYEQYF.